The sequence of this T cell receptor (beta chain) was determined in a study of blood T cells in healthy people across ages. As for this clonotype: Its antigen is undetermined.

Germline assignment: CDR1 SQVTM and CDR2 ANQGSEA. J was trimmed by 6 bases and V by 8 bases; bases with no gene match: 1. CDR3 length: 10 amino acids. Then a second PCR, running roughly 7 to 12 cycles, was carried out with a sample-barcoded 5' primer and a J-beta primer mix. Individual samples furnished no less than 3 million CDR3-containing paired-end reads apiece. TCRdb re-analysed the 5' RACE reads in MiXCR, keeping a single row per CDR3 protein. The data hold 1.8 million or so distinct CDR3 sequences, with more than 35% observed a single time. General study points: Underestimates were what the diversity estimates from one million T cells were considered to be. Across the age range, TCR beta diversity per million T cells fell in a roughly linear way.

Sequenced input: blood. The TCR originated in a human donor in good health. The chain recombines TRBV29-1 with TRBJ2-3; TRBD2 matches at 8 bases. The CDR3 DNA reads TGCAGCTCTAGCGGGGATACGCAGTATTTT. As protein: CSSSGDTQYF.